The 19 T cell receptor beta chains reported below all come from one sample, sequenced in a study of response to subunit inactivated influenza vaccine. TCRdb passed the RT-PCR reads through MiXCR, listing each CDR3 protein once. This sample yields 590,000 or so distinct CDR3 sequences, of which around 13% are seen a single time; approximately 7.6% belongs to the top ten. Sequencing was performed on PBMCs from blood, taken less than 15 days before vaccination. These receptors were obtained from a man in his fifties or sixties who received an inactivated influenza vaccine.

The chain is built from TRBV7-3 and TRBJ2-3; D possibly uses TRBD1 or TRBD2 (6 bases each). The CDR3 is 15 amino acids. With 5 bases removed from V and 4 bases from J, the gap between germline ends came to 16 bases. Per germline, CDR1 SGHTA and CDR2 FQGTGA. As DNA, the CDR3 is TGTGCCAGCAGCCCGGGGGCTGGCAAGTCAGATACGCAGTATTTT. Translating it yields CASSPGAGKSDTQYF.

The rearrangement links TRBV28 to TRBJ1-2, with D maybe TRBD1 (6 bases). The germline V and J ends were trimmed by 6 bases and 0 bases, with 11 bases remaining between them. This CDR3 has 14 residues. Germline values: CDR1 MDHEN, CDR2 SYDVKM. The CDR3 nucleotides read TGTGCCAGCAGCCCCGGACAGTCTAACTATGGCTACACCTTC. This sequence encodes CASSPGQSNYGYTF.

The V gene is TRBV4-2, the J gene TRBJ2-3, with D maybe TRBD1 (5 bases). Trimming pared 0 bases from V and 5 bases from J, leaving 15 bases between. The CDR3 sequence is 16 residues long. Germline V lookup: CDR1 LGHNA, CDR2 YNFKEQ. CDR3 sequence (DNA): TGTGCCAGCAGCCAAGATTATCAGGTTAGGGGAGATACGCAGTATTTT. Translation gives CASSQDYQVRGDTQYF.

This clonotype has more than one count but fewer than ten. The J gene is TRBJ2-3, the V gene TRBV7-9, with D perhaps matching TRBD2 (5 bases). Looked up from germline, CDR1 is SEHNR and CDR2 is FQNEAQ (reference sequence). CDR3 length: 13 amino acids. Trimming removed 6 bases from V and 4 bases from J, with 11 bases in between. The CDR3 loop reads CASSLYGADTQYF. CDR3 DNA: TGTGCCAGCAGTCTATACGGGGCAGATACGCAGTATTTT.

This clonotype was counted a few times. This chain uses TRBV7-2 with TRBJ2-7; 14 positions agree with TRBD2. The ends lost 6 bases at V and 4 bases at J; junction bases unmatched: 5. CDR1 is SGHTA and CDR2 is FQGNSA in the germline V gene. The CDR3 has 15 residues. The CDR3 sequence: CASSRTSGRNYEQYF. The CDR3 nucleotides read TGTGCCAGCAGTCGGACTAGCGGGAGGAATTACGAGCAGTACTTC.

This clonotype was seen a handful of times. V usage is TRBV14 and J usage is TRBJ2-2, with D tentatively TRBD1 or TRBD2 (5 bases each). The CDR3 runs 15 residues. The germline CDR1 and CDR2 sequences are SGHDN and FVKESK. Trimming stripped 0 bases from V and 2 bases from J, with 7 bases between. The chain's CDR3 is CASSQDGGNTGELFF. CDR3 bases: TGTGCCAGCAGCCAAGATGGGGGAAACACCGGGGAGCTGTTTTTT.

This clonotype has a handful of counts. J is TRBJ2-2 and V is TRBV10-1, with 9 bases aligning to TRBD1. The CDR3 loop spans 15 amino acids. CDR1 WNHNN and CDR2 SYGVQD come from the germline V gene (reference sequence). V shed 6 bases and J 4 bases; nucleotides not matched to a gene: 6. CDR3 loop: CASRPDRGPTGELFF. Written as DNA, the CDR3 is TGCGCCAGCAGACCGGACAGGGGACCCACCGGGGAGCTGTTTTTT.

The V call is TRBV4-3, the J call TRBJ2-2; a possible D gene is TRBD1 (6 bases). CDR3 length equals 14 residues. V was pared by 6 bases and J by 1 base, with 9 bases between. Germline CDR1 reads LGHNA; CDR2 reads YSLEER. This chain's CDR3 is CASRGAGNTGELFF. CDR3 in DNA: TGCGCCAGCAGGGGGGCAGGGAACACCGGGGAGCTGTTTTTT.

This clonotype was seen a handful of times. The V and J genes are TRBV4-2 and TRBJ2-7, with D possibly matching TRBD1 (6 bases). Between the trimmed V and J ends, which lost 4 bases and 2 bases, there was a span of 15 bases. Looked up from germline, CDR1 is LGHNA and CDR2 is YNFKEQ. The CDR3 is made up of 15 amino acids. CDR3 sequence reads: CASSPRQEFPYEQYF. In DNA, the CDR3 is TGTGCCAGCAGCCCGAGACAGGAGTTCCCCTACGAGCAGTACTTC.

This clonotype came up many times. The chain links TRBV4-3 to TRBJ2-7, with TRBD1 matching 8 bases. Germline V gene sequence: CDR1 LGHNA, CDR2 YSLEER. Germline trimming cut 2 bases from V and 4 bases from J; bases unmatched to any gene: 7. The CDR3 covers 15 residues. The CDR3 loop is CASSQSRQGSYEQYF. CDR3 nucleotide sequence: TGCGCCAGCAGCCAAAGCCGACAGGGGAGTTACGAGCAGTACTTC.

This clonotype has a handful of counts. V and J are TRBV27 and TRBJ2-3; weak D call: TRBD1 (7 bases). The V gene's germline CDR1 is MNHEY and CDR2 SMNVEV (reference sequence). CDR3 length: 18 residues. V was shortened by 0 bases and J by 2 bases, with 18 bases between the two germline ends. CDR3 amino acids: CASSLSGRDRLVTDTQYF. CDR3 in DNA: TGTGCCAGCAGTTTATCCGGCAGGGACAGACTAGTCACAGATACGCAGTATTTT.

In this sample, this clonotype turned up a few times. The chain recombines TRBV6-1 with TRBJ2-1, with 12 positions matching TRBD1. V lost 7 bases, J lost 1 base, and 5 bases stayed unmatched. The CDR3 has 16 residues. CDR1 MNHNS and CDR2 SASEGT come from the germline V gene. The CDR3, as DNA: TGTGCCAGCACCCCGGGACAGGGGGCTTCCTACAATGAGCAGTTCTTC. Residues: CASTPGQGASYNEQFF.

This clonotype was seen more than once but under ten times. The chain employs TRBV2 and TRBJ2-7; no clear D. This CDR3 contains 15 residues. V was clipped by 0 bases and J by 2 bases, with 11 bases between them. CDR1 is SNHLY and CDR2 is FYNNEI in the germline V gene. DNA for the CDR3: TGTGCCAGCAGTGAAGCTGCCCTGCTGACCTACGAGCAGTACTTC. This translates into CASSEAALLTYEQYF. Based on the CDR3 plus reference TRBV2 and TRBJ2-7, the full variable domain is EPEVTQTPSHQVTQMGQEVILRCVPISNHLYFYWYRQILGQKVEFLVSFYNNEISEKSEIFDDQFSVERPDGSNFTLKIRSTKLEDSAMYFCASSEAALLTYEQYFGPGTRLTVT.

This clonotype was counted at least ten times. The chain has TRBV28 and TRBJ2-2; 13 bases map to TRBD2. Trimming at V came to 4 bases and at J to 7 bases, leaving 24 bases not matched to a gene. The CDR3 totals 22 residues. In germline, CDR1 is MDHEN, CDR2 SYDVKM. The CDR3 nucleotides read TGTGCCAGCAGTTCCGTCGTCTCCTCCGTAACTAGCGGGAGGGCCGGTGGCGGGGAGCTGTTTTTT. Translating gives CASSSVVSSVTSGRAGGGELFF.

This clonotype turned up a few times. The CDR3, as DNA: TGTGCCAGCAGCCCAAGAACAGGGTTTGATTCACCCCTCCACTTT. Its translation is CASSPRTGFDSPLHF. The chain is built from TRBV3-1 and TRBJ1-6; D is possibly TRBD1 (6 bases). Trimming pared 4 bases from V and 8 bases from J, leaving 15 bases between. The germline V gene has CDR1 LGHDT and CDR2 YNNKEL (reference sequence). This CDR3 comprises 15 residues.

The V call is TRBV4-2, the J call TRBJ2-4; the D gene could be TRBD1 or TRBD2 (7 bases each). The CDR3 runs 16 residues. Germline V gene data show CDR1 as LGHNA and CDR2 as YNFKEQ. The ends were cut back, 0 bases at V and 6 bases at J, with 15 bases in the middle. The CDR3 protein is CASSQDVQGGSNIQYF. In DNA, the CDR3 is TGTGCCAGCAGCCAAGATGTCCAGGGGGGGTCAAACATTCAGTACTTC.

This chain links TRBV7-2 with TRBJ2-2; D may be TRBD1 (6 bases). Per the germline V gene, CDR1 is SGHTA and CDR2 is FQGNSA. CDR3 length equals 16 residues. The V end was cut by 5 bases, the J end by 2 bases, with 15 bases between. The CDR3, as DNA: TGTGCCAGCAGCGCCGCCGGGACAATTAACACCGGGGAGCTGTTTTTT. Translation: CASSAAGTINTGELFF.

This clonotype occurred a few times. The chain joins TRBV20-1 to TRBJ2-7; D is uncertain. CDR3 length equals 14 residues. CDR1 DFQATT and CDR2 SNEGSKA come from the germline V gene (reference sequence). Deletions cut 6 bases from V and 1 base from J, with 16 bases between. The CDR3 reads CSATPVLLSYEQYF. CDR3 bases: TGCAGTGCGACACCCGTACTACTATCCTACGAGCAGTACTTC.

The genes are TRBV10-3 and TRBJ1-1; D gene ambiguous. Trimming removed 6 bases from V and 2 bases from J, with 13 bases in between. This CDR3 is built from 14 residues. The germline CDR1 and CDR2 sequences are ENHRY and SYGVKD. CDR3 coding DNA: TGTGCCATCAGCCCGGATCCTTTCAACACTGAAGCTTTCTTT. This translates into CAISPDPFNTEAFF.